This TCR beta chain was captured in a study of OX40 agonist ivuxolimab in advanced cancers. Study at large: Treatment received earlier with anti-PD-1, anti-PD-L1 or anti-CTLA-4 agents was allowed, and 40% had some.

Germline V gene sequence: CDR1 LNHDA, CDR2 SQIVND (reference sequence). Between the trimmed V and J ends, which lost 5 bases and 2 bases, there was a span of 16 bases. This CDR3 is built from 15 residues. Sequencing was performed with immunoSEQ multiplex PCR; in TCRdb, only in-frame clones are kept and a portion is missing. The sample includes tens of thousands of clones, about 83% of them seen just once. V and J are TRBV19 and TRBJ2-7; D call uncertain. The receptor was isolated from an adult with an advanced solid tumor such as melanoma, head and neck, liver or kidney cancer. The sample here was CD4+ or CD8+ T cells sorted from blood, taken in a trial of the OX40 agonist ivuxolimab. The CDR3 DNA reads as TGTGCCAGTAGTCCCGAGGTCCTAGGGCCCTACGAGCAGTACTTC. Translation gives CASSPEVLGPYEQYF. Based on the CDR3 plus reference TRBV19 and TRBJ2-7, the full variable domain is DGGITQSPKYLFRKEGQNVTLSCEQNLNHDAMYWYRQDPGQGLRLIYYSQIVNDFQKGDIAEGYSVSREKKESFPLTVTSAQKNPTAFYLCASSPEVLGPYEQYFGPGTRLTVT.